This T cell receptor beta chain was sequenced in a study of T cell repertoires in cytomegalovirus infection. The overall study: Well-studied HLA-B-restricted epitopes and recently identified HLA-C-restricted epitopes of CMV were both used in the study. Evidence of both CMV infection and a matching HLA type came from public TCR beta signatures.

TCRdb analysed the reads with MiXCR anew, one entry per CDR3 protein. The sample yields approximately 71,000 distinct CDR3 sequences, roughly 22% seen once. Study-level findings and limits: HLA-C-restricted CMV clonotypes gave the most frequent clonotype in two of eight donors.

This clonotype turned up a few times. Its antigen is unknown. This CDR3 is built from 13 residues. V lost 0 bases and J 5 bases, leaving 7 bases between the germline ends. Per the germline V gene, CDR1 is LGHNA and CDR2 is YNFKEQ. The chain combines TRBV4-2 with TRBJ1-1; no reliable D call. This clonotype was sampled from a human donor in good health (CMV status not recorded). Some clones in this sample may be carry-over from other donors' samples. The source was CD8+ T cells from cultured PBMCs, collected from culture after CMV antigen stimulation. CDR3 in amino acids: CASSQDPETEAFF. Here the CDR3 DNA reads TGTGCCAGCAGCCAAGATCCCGAAACTGAAGCTTTCTTT.